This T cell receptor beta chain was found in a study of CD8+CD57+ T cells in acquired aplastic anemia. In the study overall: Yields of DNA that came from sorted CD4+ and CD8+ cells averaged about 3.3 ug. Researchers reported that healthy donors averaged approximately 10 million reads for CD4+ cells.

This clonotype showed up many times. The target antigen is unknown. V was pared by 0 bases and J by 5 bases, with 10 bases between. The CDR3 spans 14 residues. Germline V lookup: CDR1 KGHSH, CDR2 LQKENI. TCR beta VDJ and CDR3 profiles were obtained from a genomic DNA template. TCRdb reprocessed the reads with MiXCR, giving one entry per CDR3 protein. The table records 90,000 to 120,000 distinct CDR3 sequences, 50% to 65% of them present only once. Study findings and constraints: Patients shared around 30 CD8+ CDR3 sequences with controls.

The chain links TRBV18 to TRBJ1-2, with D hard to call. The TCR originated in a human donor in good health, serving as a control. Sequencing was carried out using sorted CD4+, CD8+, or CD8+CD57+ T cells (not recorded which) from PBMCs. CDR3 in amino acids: CASSPPGGGYGYTF. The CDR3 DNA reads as TGTGCCAGCTCACCACCGGGAGGAGGATATGGCTACACCTTC. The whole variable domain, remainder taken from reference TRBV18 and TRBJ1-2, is NAGVMQNPRHLVRRRGQEARLRCSPMKGHSHVYWYRQLPEEGLKFMVYLQKENIIDESGMPKERFSAEFPKEGPSILRIQQVVRGDSAAYFCASSPPGGGYGYTFGSGTRLTVV.